This TCR beta chain was retrieved from a study of shared clonotypes between healthy human individuals. The V gene's germline CDR1 is ENHRY and CDR2 SYGVKD. The CDR3 has 15 residues. Study-wide results and caveats: Sampling included only blood; tissue repertoires likely differ.

The run depth of the assay was deep. Per the authors' pipeline: ImmunoSEQ yielded junction-only sequences lacking quality scores, so filtering differed. Sequencing used immunoSEQ multiplex PCR; TCRdb keeps in-frame clones, though not all of them. The DNA gave D and trimming, while V, J and clone size come from that table. This table has 400,000 to 500,000 clones, over 60% appearing once. When samples were unsorted, around 83 million PBMCs were used for genomic DNA. With regard to this clone: Its matching antigen is unknown. One end of the junction does not line up with germline, which may come from a read error.

Sequenced sample: PBMCs. This sequence joins TRBV10-3 and TRBJ1-5, with 7 nucleotides matching TRBD1. This sequence was found in a woman in her thirties or forties in good health. Some clones in this sample may be carry-over from other donors' samples. DNA of the CDR3: TGTGCCATCAGTGAGTTGGCAGGGGGTAGTCAGTCCCAGCATTTT. This translates into CAISELAGGSQSQHF.